This entry describes one T cell receptor (beta chain). The data are from a study of T cell changes during pregnancy in multiple sclerosis. Germline CDR1 is KGHSH and CDR2 is LQKENI. The CDR3 sequence is 16 residues long. J was trimmed by 5 bases and V by 2 bases; bases with no gene match: 8. Clones were read by immunoSEQ multiplex PCR, and TCRdb kept only the in-frame ones, dropping some. The repertoire holds about 64,000 clones, around 97% seen once, with 2.5% in the top ten. This sample comprised CD8+ T cells from peripheral blood mononuclear cells, obtained after pregnancy. The chain uses TRBV18 and TRBJ2-1; 8 bases fit TRBD2. The sequence came from a female donor with multiple sclerosis, enrolled in a pregnancy study. DNA of the CDR3: TGTGCCAGCTCACCAAAGAGCGGGAGAAGAAACAATGAGCAGTTCTTC. Translated, it gives CASSPKSGRRNNEQFF.